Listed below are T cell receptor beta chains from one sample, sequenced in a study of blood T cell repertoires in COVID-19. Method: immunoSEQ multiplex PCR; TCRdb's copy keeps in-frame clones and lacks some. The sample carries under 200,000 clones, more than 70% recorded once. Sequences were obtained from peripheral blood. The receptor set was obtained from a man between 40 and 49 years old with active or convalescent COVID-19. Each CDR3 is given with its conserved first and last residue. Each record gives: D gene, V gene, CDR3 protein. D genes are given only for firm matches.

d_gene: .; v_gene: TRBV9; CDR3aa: CASSATGDFYTEAFF
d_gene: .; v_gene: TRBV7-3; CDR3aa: CASSTNRNTEAFF
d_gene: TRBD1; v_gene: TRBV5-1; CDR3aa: CASSPDGPGQTNEKLFF
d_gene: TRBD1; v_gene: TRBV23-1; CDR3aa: CASSQPARDRPTDTQYF
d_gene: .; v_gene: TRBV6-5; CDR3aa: CASGRPAGEQYF
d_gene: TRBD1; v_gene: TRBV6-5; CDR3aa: CASSPGQANYEQYF
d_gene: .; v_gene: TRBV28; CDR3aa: CASSLWTAGNNQPQHF
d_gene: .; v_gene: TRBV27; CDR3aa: CASNTPGGLNYGYTF
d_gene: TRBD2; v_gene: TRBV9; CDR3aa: CASSVELAGRTDTQYF
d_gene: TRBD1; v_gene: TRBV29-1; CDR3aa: CSAVQGATEAFF
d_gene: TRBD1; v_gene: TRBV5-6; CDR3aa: CASSRTGGIMEQYF
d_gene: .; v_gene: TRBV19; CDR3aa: CASKNREGVENYGYTF
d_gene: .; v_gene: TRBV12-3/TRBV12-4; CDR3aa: CASKTGNQETQYF
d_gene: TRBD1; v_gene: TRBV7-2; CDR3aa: CASSSKKGQNTDTQYF
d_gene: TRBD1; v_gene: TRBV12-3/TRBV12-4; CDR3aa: CASRRTGGHEQYF
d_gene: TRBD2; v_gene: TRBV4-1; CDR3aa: CASSQGLAGNQETQYF
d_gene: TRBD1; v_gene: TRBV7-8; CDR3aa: CASSFKQGASGNTIYF
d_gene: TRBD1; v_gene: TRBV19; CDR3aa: CASSIGDRRWRGTEAFF
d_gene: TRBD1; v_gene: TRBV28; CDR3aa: CASSSTEGDRGLNEQFF
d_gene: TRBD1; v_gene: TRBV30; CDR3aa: CAWSLFFADRYDEQYF
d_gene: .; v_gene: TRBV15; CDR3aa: CATSSATPTRNEQYF
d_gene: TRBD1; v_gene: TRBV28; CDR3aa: CASSGQAYTEAFF
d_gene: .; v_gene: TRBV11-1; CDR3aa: CASSLLPSGNEQFF
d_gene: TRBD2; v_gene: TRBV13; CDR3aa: CASSSWGDTSGENTGELFF
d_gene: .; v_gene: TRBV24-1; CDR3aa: CATSDPRSGANVLTF
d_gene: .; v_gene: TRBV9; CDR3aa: CASSVTPKDLYEQFF
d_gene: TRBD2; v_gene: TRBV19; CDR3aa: CASSIFPAGAPHEQFF
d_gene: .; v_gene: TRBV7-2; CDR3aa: CASSEAGGNQPQHF
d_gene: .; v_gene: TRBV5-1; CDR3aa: CASSPRGDTEAFF
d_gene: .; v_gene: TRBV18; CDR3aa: CASSPGQYHGYTF
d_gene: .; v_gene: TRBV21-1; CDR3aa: CASSKAGRKMNTEAFF
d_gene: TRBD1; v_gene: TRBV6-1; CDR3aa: CASSEDRGFQNSPLHF
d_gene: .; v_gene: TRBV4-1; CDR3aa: CASSQDPSTDTQYF
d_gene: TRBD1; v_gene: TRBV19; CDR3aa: CASSGTGGWTGELFF
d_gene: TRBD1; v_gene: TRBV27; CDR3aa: CASRQGNEQFF
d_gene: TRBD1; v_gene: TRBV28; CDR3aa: CASSTAGQGVGNTIYF
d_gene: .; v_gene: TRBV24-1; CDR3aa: CATSDGSGPQQPQHF
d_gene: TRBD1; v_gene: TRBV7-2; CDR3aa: CASSFDRGISNIQYF
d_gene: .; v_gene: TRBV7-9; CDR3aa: CASSLQGGDYTEAFF
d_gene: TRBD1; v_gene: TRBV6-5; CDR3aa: CASRGTGGRYEQYF
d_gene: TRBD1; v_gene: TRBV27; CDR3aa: CASSPRDRVGVRGNQPQHF
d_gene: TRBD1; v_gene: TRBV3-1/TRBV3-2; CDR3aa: CASSRQGLGQNTEAFF
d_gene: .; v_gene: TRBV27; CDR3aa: CASSYRDTSYEQYF
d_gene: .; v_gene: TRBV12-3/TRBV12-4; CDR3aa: CASGPGAYGYTF
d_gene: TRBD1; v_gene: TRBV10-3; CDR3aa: CAIRSGQGEPQHF
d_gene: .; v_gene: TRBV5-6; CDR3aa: CASSLEVRAPDTQYF
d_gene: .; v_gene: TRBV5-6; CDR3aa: CASSLAGSYEQYF
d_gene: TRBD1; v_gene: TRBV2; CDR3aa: CASTDRAHSNQPQHF
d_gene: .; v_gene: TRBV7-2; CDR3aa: CASSLARGTGELFF
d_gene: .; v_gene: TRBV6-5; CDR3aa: CASSYTGETQYF